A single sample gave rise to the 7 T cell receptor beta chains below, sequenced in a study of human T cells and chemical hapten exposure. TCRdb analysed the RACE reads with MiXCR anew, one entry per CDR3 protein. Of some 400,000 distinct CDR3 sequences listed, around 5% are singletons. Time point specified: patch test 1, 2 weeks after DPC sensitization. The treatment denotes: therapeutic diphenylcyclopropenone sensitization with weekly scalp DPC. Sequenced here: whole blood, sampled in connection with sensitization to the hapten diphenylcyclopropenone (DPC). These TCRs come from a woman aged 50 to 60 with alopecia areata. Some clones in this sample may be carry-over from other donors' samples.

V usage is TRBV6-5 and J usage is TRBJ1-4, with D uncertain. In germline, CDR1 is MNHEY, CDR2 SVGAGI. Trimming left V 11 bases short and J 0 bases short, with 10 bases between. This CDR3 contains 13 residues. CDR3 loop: CAFQSSTNEKLFF. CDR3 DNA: TGTGCCTTTCAGTCTTCAACTAATGAAAAACTGTTTTTT.

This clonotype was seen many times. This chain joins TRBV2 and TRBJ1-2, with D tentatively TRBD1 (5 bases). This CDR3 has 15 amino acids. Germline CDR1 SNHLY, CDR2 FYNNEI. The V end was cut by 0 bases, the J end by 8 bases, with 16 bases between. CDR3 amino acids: CASSEAQRGPWGYTF. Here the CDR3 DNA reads TGTGCCAGCAGTGAAGCGCAGAGGGGACCTTGGGGCTACACCTTC.

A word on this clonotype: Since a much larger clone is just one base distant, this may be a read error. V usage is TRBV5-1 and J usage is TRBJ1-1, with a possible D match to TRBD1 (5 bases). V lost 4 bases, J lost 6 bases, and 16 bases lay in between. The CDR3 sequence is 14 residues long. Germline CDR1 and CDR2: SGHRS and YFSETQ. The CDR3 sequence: CASSLDSRVSEAFF. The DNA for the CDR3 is TGCGCCAGCAGCCTAGACTCCAGGGTCTCTGAAGCTTTCTTT.

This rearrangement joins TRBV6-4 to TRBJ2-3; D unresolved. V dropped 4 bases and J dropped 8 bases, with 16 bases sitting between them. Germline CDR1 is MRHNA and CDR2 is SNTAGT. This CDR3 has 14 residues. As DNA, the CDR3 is TGTGCCAGCAGTGCGTCAGTTCAAGGAGTTACGCAGTATTTT. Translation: CASSASVQGVTQYF.

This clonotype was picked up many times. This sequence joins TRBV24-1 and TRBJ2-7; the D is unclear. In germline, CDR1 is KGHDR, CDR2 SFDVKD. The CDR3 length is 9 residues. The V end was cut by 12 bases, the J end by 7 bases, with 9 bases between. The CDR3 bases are TGTGCCCCCAAAGGGGAGCAGTACTTC. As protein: CAPKGEQYF.

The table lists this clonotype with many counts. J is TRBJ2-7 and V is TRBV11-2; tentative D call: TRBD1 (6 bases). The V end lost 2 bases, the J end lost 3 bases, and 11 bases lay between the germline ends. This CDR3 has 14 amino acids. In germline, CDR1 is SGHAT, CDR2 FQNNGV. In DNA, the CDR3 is TGTGCCAGCAGCTTATTTGACAGGAACTACGAGCAGTACTTC. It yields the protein CASSLFDRNYEQYF. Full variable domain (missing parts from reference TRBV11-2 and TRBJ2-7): EAGVAQSPRYKIIEKRQSVAFWCNPISGHATLYWYQQILGQGPKLLIQFQNNGVVDDSQLPKDRFSAERLKGVDSTLKIQPAKLEDSAVYLCASSLFDRNYEQYFGPGTRLTVT.

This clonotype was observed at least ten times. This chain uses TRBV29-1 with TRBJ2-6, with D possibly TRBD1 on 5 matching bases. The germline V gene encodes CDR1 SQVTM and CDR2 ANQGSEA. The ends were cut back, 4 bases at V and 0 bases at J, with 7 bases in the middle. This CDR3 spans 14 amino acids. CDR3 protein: CSVAQASGANVLTF. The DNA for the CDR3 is TGCAGCGTTGCACAGGCCTCTGGGGCCAACGTCCTGACTTTC.